This T cell receptor (beta chain) was identified in a study of CD4+ T cells in melanoma. Study conclusions and caveats: Diverse differentiation states were reported for melanoma neoantigen-specific CD4+ T cells. A reported correlation linked neoantigen-specific CD4+ T cells to CD8+, macrophage and B cell function.

Trimming cost V 0 bases and J 1 base; bases outside gene matches: 4. Germline loops: CDR1 SGHRS, CDR2 YFSETQ. The CDR3 extends over 16 amino acids. Clones were read by immunoSEQ multiplex PCR, and TCRdb kept only the in-frame ones, dropping some. The sample has around 130,000 clones, 80% to 95% seen once. Remarks on this clone: Its antigen is not identified.

The V and J genes are TRBV5-1 and TRBJ2-3; 8 bases are a match to TRBD1. The sequence was collected from a human donor with melanoma. Here the CDR3 reads CASSLGQGIGTDTQYF. The CDR3 region has the DNA TGCGCCAGCAGCTTGGGACAGGGGATTGGCACAGATACGCAGTATTTT.